One sample yielded the 9 T cell receptor beta chains listed below, sequenced in a study of radiation and T cells in renal cell carcinoma. Generated by immunoSEQ multiplex PCR, the TCRdb table keeps only in-frame clones and is missing some. The data contain 87,000 or so clones, roughly 90% of them singletons. Stated time point: baseline pretreatment blood. Treatment reported: 15 Gy SBRT to primary tumor, nephrectomy 4 weeks later. The sample consisted of blood, taken from a patient whose treatment included radiotherapy and nephrectomy. These receptors originate from a man aged 50-60 years with renal cell carcinoma.

The rearrangement joins TRBV7-3 to TRBJ2-2; D ambiguous. Trimming left V 5 bases short and J 3 bases short, with 4 bases between. CDR1 and CDR2 from the germline V gene are SGHTA and FQGTGA. This CDR3 contains 12 residues. The CDR3 DNA reads as TGTGCCAGCAGCCCCTACACCGGGGAGCTGTTTTTT. This encodes CASSPYTGELFF.

The V gene is TRBV6-5, the J gene TRBJ1-1; D might be TRBD1 (5 bases). CDR1 and CDR2 from the germline V gene are MNHEY and SVGAGI. Trimming left V 7 bases short and J 3 bases short, with 15 bases between. The length of the CDR3 is 14 residues. CDR3 amino acids: CASIHPGVYTEAFF. CDR3 in DNA: TGTGCCAGCATACACCCGGGGGTATACACTGAAGCTTTCTTT.

This chain connects TRBV7-2 to TRBJ1-2; weak D call: TRBD1 (6 bases). The CDR3 runs to 13 residues. Germline values: CDR1 SGHTA, CDR2 FQGNSA. V dropped 5 bases and J dropped 8 bases, with 15 bases sitting between them. This CDR3 reads CASSERQVRGYTF. The CDR3 DNA reads TGTGCCAGCAGCGAGCGACAGGTCCGGGGCTACACCTTC.

About this clone: The same CDR3 is also encoded by other DNA sequences in this sample. The CDR3 DNA is TGTGCCTGGAGTGTACTTGGGCCTGCGGACAATGAGCAGTTCTTC. Translating gives CAWSVLGPADNEQFF. The chain has TRBV30 and TRBJ2-1, with D unresolved. Germline CDR1 is GTSNPN and CDR2 is SVGIG (reference sequence). This CDR3 contains 15 residues. Trimming left V 0 bases short and J 5 bases short, with 14 bases between.

The chain uses TRBV30 and TRBJ2-7, with D perhaps TRBD1 or TRBD2 (5 bases each). The CDR3 runs 15 residues. Germline V gene data show CDR1 as GTSNPN and CDR2 as SVGIG (reference sequence). Trimming cost V 4 bases and J 0 bases, with 16 bases left between them. For the CDR3, the DNA is TGTGCCTGGAATAGGGGAAGTGGGAGCTCCTACGAGCAGTACTTC. Its protein product is CAWNRGSGSSYEQYF.

The V call is TRBV29-1, the J call TRBJ2-3; TRBD2 matches at 7 bases. Trimming at V came to 4 bases and at J to 4 bases, leaving 8 bases not matched to a gene. The CDR3 covers 14 residues. Germline V gene lookup returns CDR1 SQVTM and CDR2 ANQGSEA. In DNA form, the CDR3 reads TGCAGCGTTGCGGCGGGGGACGGGGCAGATACGCAGTATTTT. It translates to CSVAAGDGADTQYF.

This sequence joins TRBV7-9 and TRBJ2-6; D is ambiguous. Germline CDR1 is SEHNR and CDR2 is FQNEAQ (reference sequence). This CDR3 region has 15 residues. V gave up 5 bases and J gave up 1 base, with 9 bases separating them. The CDR3 loop reads CASSNGGSGANVLTF. The CDR3 bases are TGTGCCAGCAGCAATGGTGGGTCTGGGGCCAACGTCCTGACTTTC.

J is TRBJ1-6 and V is TRBV7-9; 7 positions match TRBD1. Trimming at V came to 4 bases and at J to 7 bases, leaving 4 bases not matched to a gene. The CDR3 length is 14 residues. Germline-derived CDR1 and CDR2 are SEHNR and FQNEAQ (reference sequence). The CDR3 loop reads CASSWDSSNSPLHF. The CDR3 bases are TGTGCCAGCAGCTGGGACAGCTCCAATTCACCCCTCCACTTT.

The chain combines TRBV10-2 with TRBJ2-7; D is perhaps TRBD1 (5 bases). Germline CDR1 reads WSHSY; CDR2 reads SAAADI. CDR3 size: 15 residues. V lost 5 bases to trimming and J lost 3 bases, with 17 bases between them. CDR3 sequence: CASSSPGSGDYEQYF. The CDR3 DNA reads as TGCGCCAGCAGTTCCCCAGGGTCTGGAGACTACGAGCAGTACTTC.